The 11 T cell receptor beta chains presented below share a single source sample, sequenced in a study of OX40 agonist ivuxolimab in advanced cancers. Sequenced by immunoSEQ multiplex PCR; TCRdb stores in-frame clones only, minus some. The data contain 53,000 or so clones, 85% of them seen just once; the ten biggest clones take up approximately 3%. The material sequenced was CD4+ or CD8+ T cells sorted from blood, taken in a trial of the OX40 agonist ivuxolimab. These TCRs come from an adult with an advanced solid tumor such as melanoma, head and neck, liver or kidney cancer.

The chain couples TRBV7-6 to TRBJ1-6; unclear D gene. CDR1 SGHVS and CDR2 FNYEAQ come from the germline V gene. The CDR3 is 13 amino acids. The germline V and J ends were trimmed by 5 bases and 7 bases, with 9 bases remaining between them. This CDR3 reads CASSIHRNSPLHF. CDR3 coding DNA: TGTGCCAGCAGCATTCACAGAAATTCACCCCTCCACTTT.

The chain links TRBV7-9 to TRBJ2-1, with 15 bases aligning to TRBD2. In germline, CDR1 is SEHNR, CDR2 FQNEAQ (reference sequence). V was clipped by 6 bases and J by 6 bases; unmatched bases: 3. The CDR3 is made up of 15 amino acids. CDR3 nucleotide sequence: TGTGCCAGCAGTCAGGGACTAGCGGGAGGCAATGAGCAGTTCTTC. Amino acids: CASSQGLAGGNEQFF.

The chain is built from TRBV19 and TRBJ2-3; possible D gene TRBD1, 6 bases. V lost 6 bases, J lost 1 base, and 17 bases lay in between. CDR1 and CDR2 (germline): LNHDA, SQIVND (reference sequence). The CDR3 is 16 amino acids. The CDR3 DNA reads TGTGCCAGTAGGAATAGAGGGGCAGGGGGCACAGATACGCAGTATTTT. Translation gives CASRNRGAGGTDTQYF.

DNA of the CDR3: TGTGCCAGCAGCTCGGGGATGGAAAACACTGAAGCTTTCTTT. Encoded protein: CASSSGMENTEAFF. This chain joins TRBV7-2 and TRBJ1-1; unclear D gene. The CDR3 has 14 residues. Trimming took 4 bases from V and 2 from J, leaving 11 bases between them. CDR1 and CDR2 from the germline V gene are SGHTA and FQGNSA.

The gene calls are TRBV30 and TRBJ2-5, with a weak D call TRBD2 (6 bases). Germline values: CDR1 GTSNPN, CDR2 SVGIG (reference sequence). Trimming cost V 0 bases and J 3 bases, with 8 bases left between them. The CDR3 runs to 13 residues. CDR3 DNA sequence: TGTGCCTGGAGTGTCGGAGGGAAAGAGACCCAGTACTTC. Its protein is CAWSVGGKETQYF.

V usage is TRBV6-5 and J usage is TRBJ2-5, with D uncertain. This CDR3 has 13 residues. The V end was cut by 2 bases, the J end by 0 bases, with 4 bases between. Germline V gene lookup returns CDR1 MNHEY and CDR2 SVGAGI. The CDR3: CASSYGYQETQYF. DNA for the CDR3: TGTGCCAGCAGTTACGGCTACCAAGAGACCCAGTACTTC.

This clone is labeled medium-sized (0.01 to 0.1%). The rearrangement joins TRBV11-2 to TRBJ1-2, with 8 positions matching TRBD1. After removal of 5 bases from V and 0 bases from J, the junction contained 2 bases not matched to a gene. There are 14 residues in the CDR3. CDR1 is SGHAT, CDR2 FQNNGV, per germline. The CDR3 spells CASSPGQANYGYTF. For the CDR3, the DNA is TGTGCCAGCAGCCCGGGACAGGCTAACTATGGCTACACCTTC.

The chain couples TRBV19 to TRBJ1-1; perhaps TRBD1 as D (5 bases). The germline gives CDR1 LNHDA, CDR2 SQIVND (reference sequence). Trimming removed 3 bases at V and 0 bases at J, with 14 bases between. The CDR3 has 16 amino acids. DNA of the CDR3: TGTGCCAGTAGTATGGCGGGGCGAGGGATGAACACTGAAGCTTTCTTT. Residues: CASSMAGRGMNTEAFF.

The chain couples TRBV16 to TRBJ1-1; no clear D. From germline, CDR1 is KGHSY and CDR2 FQNENV. The CDR3 is 15 amino acids. V gave up 0 bases and J gave up 4 bases, with 12 bases separating them. CDR3 nucleotide sequence: TGTGCCAGCAGCCAATCTCGAGCGGGAAGCACTGAAGCTTTCTTT. Translated: CASSQSRAGSTEAFF.

V and J are TRBV7-2 and TRBJ1-5; D call uncertain. The germline CDR1 and CDR2 sequences are SGHTA and FQGNSA. This CDR3 has 14 residues. V dropped 1 base and J dropped 7 bases, with 11 bases sitting between them. The CDR3, as DNA: TGTGCCAGCAGCTTAGTTTCTGATGGCCAGCCCCAGCATTTT. It translates to CASSLVSDGQPQHF.

The rearrangement joins TRBV4-3 to TRBJ1-2, with no clear D. There are 14 residues in the CDR3. V lost 1 base and J 3 bases, leaving 9 bases between the germline ends. Germline loops: CDR1 LGHNA, CDR2 YSLEER. CDR3 nucleotide sequence: TGCGCCAGCAGCCAAGCACGAAAGGACTATGGCTACACCTTC. This sequence encodes CASSQARKDYGYTF.